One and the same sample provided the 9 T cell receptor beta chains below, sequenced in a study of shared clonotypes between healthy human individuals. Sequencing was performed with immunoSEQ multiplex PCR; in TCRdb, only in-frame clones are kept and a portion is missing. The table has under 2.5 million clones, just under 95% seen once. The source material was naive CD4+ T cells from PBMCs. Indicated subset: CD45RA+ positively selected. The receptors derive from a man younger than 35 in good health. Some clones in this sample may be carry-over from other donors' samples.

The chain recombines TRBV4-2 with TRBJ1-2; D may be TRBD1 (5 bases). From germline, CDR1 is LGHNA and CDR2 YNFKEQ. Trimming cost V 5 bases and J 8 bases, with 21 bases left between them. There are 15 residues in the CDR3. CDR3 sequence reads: CASSSQTWGVGGYTF. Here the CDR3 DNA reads TGTGCCAGCAGCTCACAAACCTGGGGGGTCGGCGGCTACACCTTC.

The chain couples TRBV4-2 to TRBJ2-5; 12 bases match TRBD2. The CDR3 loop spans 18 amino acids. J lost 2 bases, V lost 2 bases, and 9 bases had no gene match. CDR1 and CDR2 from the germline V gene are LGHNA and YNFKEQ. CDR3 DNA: TGTGCCAGCAGCCAACGCTCTAGCGGGAGGGGCTCACAAGAGACCCAGTACTTC. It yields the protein CASSQRSSGRGSQETQYF.

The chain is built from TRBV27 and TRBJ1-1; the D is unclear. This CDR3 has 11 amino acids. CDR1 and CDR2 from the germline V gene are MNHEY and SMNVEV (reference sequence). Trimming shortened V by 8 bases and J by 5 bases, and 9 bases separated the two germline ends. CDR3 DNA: TGTGCCAGCCGGGATAGGACTGAAGCTTTCTTT. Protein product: CASRDRTEAFF.

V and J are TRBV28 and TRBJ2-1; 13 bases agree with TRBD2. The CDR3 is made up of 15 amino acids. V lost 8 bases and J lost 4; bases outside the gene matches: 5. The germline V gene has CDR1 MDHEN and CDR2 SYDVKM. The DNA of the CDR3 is TGTGCCAGCGGAGAACTAGCGGGAGGGTACAATGAGCAGTTCTTC. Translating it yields CASGELAGGYNEQFF.

The CDR3 coding sequence is TGCAGCGTTCGGCTTTCTAGCGGGAGGGCCCGGGAGACCCAGTACTTC. This translates into CSVRLSSGRARETQYF. This chain uses TRBV29-1 with TRBJ2-5; TRBD2 agrees at 12 bases. The CDR3 covers 16 residues. CDR1 is SQVTM and CDR2 is ANQGSEA in the germline V gene. V was clipped by 5 bases and J by 5 bases; unmatched bases: 12.

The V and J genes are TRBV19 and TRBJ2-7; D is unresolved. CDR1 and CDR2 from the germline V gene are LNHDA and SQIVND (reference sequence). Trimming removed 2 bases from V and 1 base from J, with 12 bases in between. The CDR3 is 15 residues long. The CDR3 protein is CASSISKGTSYEQYF. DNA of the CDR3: TGTGCCAGTAGTATATCAAAGGGTACGTCCTACGAGCAGTACTTC.

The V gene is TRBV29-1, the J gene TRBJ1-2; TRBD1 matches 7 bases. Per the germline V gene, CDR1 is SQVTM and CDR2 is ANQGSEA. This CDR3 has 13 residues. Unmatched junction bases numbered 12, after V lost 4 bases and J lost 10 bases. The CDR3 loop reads CSVVARGDRVYTF. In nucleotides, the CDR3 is TGCAGCGTTGTCGCCCGGGGCGACAGGGTCTACACCTTC.

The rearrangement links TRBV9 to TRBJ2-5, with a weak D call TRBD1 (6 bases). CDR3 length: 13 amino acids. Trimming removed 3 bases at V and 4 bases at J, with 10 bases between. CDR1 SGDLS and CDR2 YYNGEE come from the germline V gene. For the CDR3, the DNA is TGTGCCAGCAGCGGTACAGGGCCAGAGACCCAGTACTTC. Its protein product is CASSGTGPETQYF.

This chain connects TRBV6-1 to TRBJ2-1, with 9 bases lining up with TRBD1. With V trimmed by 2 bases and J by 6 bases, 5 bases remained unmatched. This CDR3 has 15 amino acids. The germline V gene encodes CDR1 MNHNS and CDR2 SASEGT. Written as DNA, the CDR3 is TGTGCCAGCAGTGAAACAGGGGGCTCGGTCAATGAGCAGTTCTTC. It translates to CASSETGGSVNEQFF.